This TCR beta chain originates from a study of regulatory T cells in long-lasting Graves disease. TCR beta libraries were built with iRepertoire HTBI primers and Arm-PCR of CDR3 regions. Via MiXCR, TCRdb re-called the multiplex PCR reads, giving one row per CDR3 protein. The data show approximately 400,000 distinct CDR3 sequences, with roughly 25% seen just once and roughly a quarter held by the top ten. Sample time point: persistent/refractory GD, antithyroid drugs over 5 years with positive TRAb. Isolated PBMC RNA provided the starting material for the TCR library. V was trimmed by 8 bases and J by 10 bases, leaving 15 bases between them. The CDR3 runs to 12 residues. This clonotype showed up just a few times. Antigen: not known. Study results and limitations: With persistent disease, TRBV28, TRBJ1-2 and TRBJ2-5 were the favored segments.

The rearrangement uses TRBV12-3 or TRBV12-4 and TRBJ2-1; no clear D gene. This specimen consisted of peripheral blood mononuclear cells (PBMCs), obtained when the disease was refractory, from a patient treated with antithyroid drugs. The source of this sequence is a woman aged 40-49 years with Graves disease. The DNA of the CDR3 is TGTGCCAGCTCCCCTGTTATGGAAGAGCAGTTCTTC. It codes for CASSPVMEEQFF.